This T cell receptor beta chain was captured in a study of shared T cell receptors in the human thymus. Profiling relied on immunoSEQ multiplex PCR, and the TCRdb table lists in-frame clones only, not all of them. This sample has fewer than 700,000 clones, with roughly 90% found just once. This CDR3 is 14 amino acids long. Germline CDR1 GTSNPN, CDR2 SVGIG (reference sequence). The ends lost 3 bases at V and 3 bases at J; junction bases unmatched: 5. This same sample was also part of a study on human thymus T cells. That paper adds: It was healthy Finnish infants having corrective surgery for congenital heart defects who were the donors. The study used thymus tissue resected during corrective heart surgery. In thymic and blood repertoires alike, V and J usage looked biased. Related research examined unrelated individuals and reported that their thymic repertoires overlapped highly.

This TCR derives from a boy under three years old with a congenital heart defect. The source material was thymocytes. The chain combines TRBV30 with TRBJ2-7; 10 bases match TRBD1. The CDR3 spells CAWRARTGGYEQYF. As DNA, the CDR3 is TGTGCCTGGAGGGCCCGGACAGGGGGCTACGAGCAGTACTTC.